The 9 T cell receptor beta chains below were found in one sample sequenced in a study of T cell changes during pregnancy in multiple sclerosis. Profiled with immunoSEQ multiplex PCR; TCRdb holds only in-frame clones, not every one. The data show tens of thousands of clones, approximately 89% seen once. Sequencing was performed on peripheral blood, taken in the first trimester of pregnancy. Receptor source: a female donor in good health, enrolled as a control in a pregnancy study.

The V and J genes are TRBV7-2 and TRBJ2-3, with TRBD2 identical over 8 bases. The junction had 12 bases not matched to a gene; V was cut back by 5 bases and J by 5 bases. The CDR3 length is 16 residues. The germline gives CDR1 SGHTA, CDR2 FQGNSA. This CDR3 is CASSPLLGGAGDTQYF. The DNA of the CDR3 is TGTGCCAGCAGCCCCCTTCTCGGGGGGGCCGGAGATACGCAGTATTTT.

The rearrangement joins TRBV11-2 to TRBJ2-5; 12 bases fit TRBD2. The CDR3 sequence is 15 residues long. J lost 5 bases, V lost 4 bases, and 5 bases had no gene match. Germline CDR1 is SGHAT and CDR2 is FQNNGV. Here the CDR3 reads CASSSLAGGAETQYF. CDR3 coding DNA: TGTGCCAGCAGCTCGCTAGCGGGGGGGGCGGAGACCCAGTACTTC.

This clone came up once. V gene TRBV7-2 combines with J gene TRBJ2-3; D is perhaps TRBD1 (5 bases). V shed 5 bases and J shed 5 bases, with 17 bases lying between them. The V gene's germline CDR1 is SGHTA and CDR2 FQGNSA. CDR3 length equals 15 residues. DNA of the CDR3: TGTGCCAGCAGCCCAACCCGCCAGGGAATAGATACGCAGTATTTT. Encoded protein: CASSPTRQGIDTQYF.

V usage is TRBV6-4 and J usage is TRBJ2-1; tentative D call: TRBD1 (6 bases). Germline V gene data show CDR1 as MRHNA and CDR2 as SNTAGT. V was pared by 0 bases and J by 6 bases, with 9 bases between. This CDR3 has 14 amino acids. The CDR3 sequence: CASSDSAGVNEQFF. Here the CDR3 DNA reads TGTGCCAGCAGTGACTCGGCAGGGGTCAATGAGCAGTTCTTC.

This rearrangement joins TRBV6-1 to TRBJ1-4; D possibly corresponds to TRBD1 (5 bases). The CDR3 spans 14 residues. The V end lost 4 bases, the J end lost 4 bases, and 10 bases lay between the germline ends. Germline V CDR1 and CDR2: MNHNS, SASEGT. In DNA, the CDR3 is TGTGCCAGCAGTGCGTGGAGGGGTAATGAAAAACTGTTTTTT. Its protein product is CASSAWRGNEKLFF.

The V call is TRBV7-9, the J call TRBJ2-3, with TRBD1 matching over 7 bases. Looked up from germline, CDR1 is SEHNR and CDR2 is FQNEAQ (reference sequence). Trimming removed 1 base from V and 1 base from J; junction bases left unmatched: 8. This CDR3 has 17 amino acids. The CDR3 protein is CASSLGPGGSGTDTQYF. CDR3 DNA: TGTGCCAGCAGCTTAGGACCAGGGGGTAGCGGCACAGATACGCAGTATTTT.

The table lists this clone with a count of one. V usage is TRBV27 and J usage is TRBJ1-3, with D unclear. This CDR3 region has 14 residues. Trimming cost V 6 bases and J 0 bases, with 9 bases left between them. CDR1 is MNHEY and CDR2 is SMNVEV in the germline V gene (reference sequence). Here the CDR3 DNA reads TGTGCCAGCAGCCCACATACCTCTGGAAACACCATATATTTT. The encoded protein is CASSPHTSGNTIYF.

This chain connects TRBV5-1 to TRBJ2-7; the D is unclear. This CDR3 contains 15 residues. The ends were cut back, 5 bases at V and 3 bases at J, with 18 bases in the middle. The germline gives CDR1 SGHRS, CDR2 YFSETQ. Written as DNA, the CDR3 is TGCGCCAGCAGTTTAAGAGGTGGTACGGGCTACGAGCAGTACTTC. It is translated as CASSLRGGTGYEQYF.

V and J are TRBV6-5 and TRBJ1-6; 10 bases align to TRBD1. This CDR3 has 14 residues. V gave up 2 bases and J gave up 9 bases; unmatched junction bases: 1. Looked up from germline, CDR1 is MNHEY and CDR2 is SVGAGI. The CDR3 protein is CASSYDRGPSPLHF. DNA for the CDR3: TGTGCCAGCAGTTACGACAGGGGGCCTTCACCCCTCCACTTT.